This T cell receptor (beta chain) was observed in a study of blood T cells in healthy people across ages. Using a J-beta primer mix together with a sample-barcoded 5' primer, a second PCR was run for about 7 to 12 cycles. Using its own MiXCR run on the 5' RACE reads, TCRdb lists one record per CDR3 protein. The sample includes hundreds of thousands of distinct CDR3 sequences, about 37% of them seen just once. Germline V gene sequence: CDR1 SGHKS, CDR2 YYEKEE (reference sequence). Trimming removed 6 bases from V and 7 bases from J, with 16 bases in between. The CDR3 consists of 13 residues. This clonotype has more than one count but fewer than ten.

The TCR originated in a man aged 18 to 30 in good health. This sequence joins TRBV5-5 and TRBJ2-5; either TRBD1 or TRBD2 may fit D (6 bases each). What was sequenced was blood. The CDR3 region is CASIEGEEGTQYF. The CDR3 DNA reads TGTGCCAGCATCGAGGGGGAGGAGGGGACCCAGTACTTC. Using reference TRBV5-5 and TRBJ2-5 for the parts outside the CDR3, the full variable domain is DAGVTQSPTHLIKTRGQQVTLRCSPISGHKSVSWYQQVLGQGPQFIFQYYEKEERGRGNFPDRFSARQFPNYSSELNVNALLLGDSALYLCASIEGEEGTQYFGPGTRLLVL.